This T cell receptor (beta chain) was sequenced during a study of T cells in Graves' hyperthyroidism and ophthalmopathy. Amplified TCR beta CDR3 regions came from RNA transcripts. HTBI primers were used for first-round RT-PCR of the TCR CDR3. One entry per CDR3 protein, called by TCRdb with MiXCR from the multiplex PCR reads. The data contain hundreds of thousands of distinct CDR3 sequences, about 15% of them singletons. The V end lost 2 bases, the J end lost 4 bases, and 9 bases lay between the germline ends. This CDR3 region has 14 residues. This clonotype occurred a few times. The chain employs TRBV12-3 or TRBV12-4 and TRBJ2-1, with a weak D call TRBD2 (5 bases). The sample comprised blood. This clonotype was sampled from a woman aged 50 to 60 with Graves' ophthalmopathy. The CDR3 loop is CASSLNSAYNEQFF. Here the CDR3 DNA reads TGTGCCAGCAGTTTAAATAGCGCGTACAATGAGCAGTTCTTC.